Shown below are 18 T cell receptor beta chains from a single sample sequenced in a study of graft-versus-host responses after intestinal transplantation. These receptors have no identified antigens. The method was immunoSEQ multiplex PCR; TCRdb's version includes in-frame clones alone and lacks a portion of them. The table includes more than 85,000 clones, over 85% detected once. Specimen: unstimulated CD8+ T cells sorted from spleen or lymph node cells, collected before intestinal transplant. Receptor source: a human donor who received an intestinal transplant.

In this sample, this clone turned up once. V usage is TRBV7-9 and J usage is TRBJ1-4; TRBD1 aligns across 8 bases. The CDR3 covers 17 residues. The germline gives CDR1 SEHNR, CDR2 FQNEAQ (reference sequence). The V and J ends lost 5 bases and 0 bases, in that order; junction bases with no gene match: 8. CDR3 nucleotides: TGTGCCAGCAGCGACACACAACAGGGGGCAACTAATGAAAAACTGTTTTTT. This sequence encodes CASSDTQQGATNEKLFF. Complete variable domain (other parts from reference TRBV7-9 and TRBJ1-4): DTGVSQNPRHKITKRGQNVTFRCDPISEHNRLYWYRQTLGQGPEFLTYFQNEAQLEKSRLLSDRFSAERPKGSFSTLEIQRTEQGDSAMYLCASSDTQQGATNEKLFFGSGTQLSVL.

CDR3 residues: CASSISGTALTGYTF. The CDR3 DNA sequence: TGTGCCAGTAGTATAAGCGGGACGGCACTAACTGGCTACACCTTC. The gene calls are TRBV19 and TRBJ1-2; weak D call: TRBD1 (5 bases). Trimming took 2 bases from V and 7 from J, leaving 17 bases between them. Germline V gene sequence: CDR1 LNHDA, CDR2 SQIVND (reference sequence). The CDR3 is 15 residues long.

The chain has TRBV6-5 and TRBJ1-1, with no clear D. Germline V gene data show CDR1 as MNHEY and CDR2 as SVGAGI. CDR3 size: 13 residues. Trimming pared 7 bases from V and 2 bases from J, leaving 11 bases between. CDR3 amino acids: CASTGRPNTEAFF. The CDR3 DNA is TGTGCCAGCACCGGTCGTCCCAACACTGAAGCTTTCTTT.

This sequence joins TRBV5-4 and TRBJ2-5; 7 bases align to TRBD1. Germline V CDR1 and CDR2: SGHNT, YYREEE (reference sequence). Trimming removed 4 bases from V and 5 bases from J; junction bases left unmatched: 8. The length of the CDR3 is 14 residues. CDR3 region: CASSLRQGWETQYF. The CDR3 DNA reads TGTGCCAGCAGCCTCCGACAGGGTTGGGAGACCCAGTACTTC. Filled out from reference TRBV5-4 and TRBJ2-5, the complete variable domain reads ETGVTQSPTHLIKTRGQQVTLRCSSQSGHNTVSWYQQALGQGPQFIFQYYREEENGRGNFPPRFSGLQFPNYSSELNVNALELDDSALYLCASSLRQGWETQYFGPGTRLLVL.

As regards this clone: One end of the junction is discordant with germline, which a read error may explain. The rearrangement uses TRBV7-9 and TRBJ2-1; 14 nucleotides agree with TRBD2. CDR1 is SEHNR, CDR2 FQNEAQ, per germline (reference sequence). The CDR3 has 15 residues. The CDR3 DNA follows: TGTGCCAGCAGCTTAGTAGAGACTAGCGGGAGGGACTCGGTCTTC. Translation gives CASSLVETSGRDSVF.

This clone was seen a handful of times. This chain connects TRBV4-1 to TRBJ2-7; 7 nucleotides match TRBD2. CDR1 and CDR2 from the germline V gene are MGHRA and YSYEKL. With 0 bases clipped from V and 3 bases from J, the junction kept 8 bases outside the gene matches. This CDR3 is 16 amino acids long. CDR3 residues: CASSQDWASGNYEQYF. CDR3 nucleotide sequence: TGCGCCAGCAGCCAAGATTGGGCTAGCGGAAACTACGAGCAGTACTTC.

The genes are TRBV5-1 and TRBJ2-2, with 10 bases identical to TRBD2. J gave up 5 bases and V 8 bases, and 9 bases lay outside the gene matches. The germline gives CDR1 SGHRS, CDR2 YFSETQ. This CDR3 comprises 15 residues. CDR3 coding DNA: TGCGCCAGTGTAAGGGCACTAGCGGGAACCGGGGAGCTGTTTTTT. It yields the protein CASVRALAGTGELFF.

The V call is TRBV9, the J call TRBJ2-7, with 12 bases aligning to TRBD1. The CDR3 is made up of 17 amino acids. Trimming at V came to 3 bases and at J to 6 bases, leaving 13 bases not matched to a gene. Germline V gene lookup returns CDR1 SGDLS and CDR2 YYNGEE. The CDR3 loop reads CASSAEPAGTGGSEQYF. DNA of the CDR3: TGTGCCAGCAGCGCAGAACCAGCCGGGACAGGGGGCAGCGAGCAGTACTTC. The full variable domain, with the rest looked up from reference TRBV9 and TRBJ2-7, is DSGVTQTPKHLITATGQRVTLRCSPRSGDLSVYWYQQSLDQGLQFLIQYYNGEERAKGNILERFSAQQFPDLHSELNLSSLELGDSALYFCASSAEPAGTGGSEQYFGPGTRLTVT.

The CDR3 protein is CASSYSRAEETQYF. In DNA form, the CDR3 reads TGTGCCAGCAGTTACTCGAGGGCAGAAGAGACCCAGTACTTC. The chain uses TRBV6-6 and TRBJ2-5; TRBD2 is a possible D gene (5 bases). There are 14 residues in the CDR3. Germline values: CDR1 MNHNY, CDR2 SVGAGI (reference sequence). Trimming left V 0 bases short and J 3 bases short, with 8 bases between.

The rearrangement links TRBV11-2 to TRBJ2-2; D uncertain. Germline values: CDR1 SGHAT, CDR2 FQNNGV. V lost 5 bases, J lost 9 bases, and 13 bases lay in between. This CDR3 contains 13 residues. CDR3: CASSLTADRELFF. The CDR3 DNA follows: TGTGCCAGCAGCCTAACAGCCGATAGGGAGCTGTTTTTT.

The chain has TRBV11-2 and TRBJ2-1, with 11 positions matching TRBD1. The CDR3 is 16 residues long. Germline V gene sequence: CDR1 SGHAT, CDR2 FQNNGV. Unmatched junction bases numbered 5, after V lost 2 bases and J lost 5 bases. The CDR3 is CASSLRTGGAHNEQFF. DNA for the CDR3: TGTGCCAGCAGCTTAAGGACAGGGGGCGCCCACAATGAGCAGTTCTTC.

In its sample, this clone was seen once. The CDR3: CASSLDLNAIYF. The CDR3 DNA is TGTGCCAGCAGCTTAGATCTGAACGCCATATATTTT. The chain is built from TRBV7-9 and TRBJ1-3; D remains unclear. CDR3 length equals 12 residues. Germline-derived CDR1 and CDR2 are SEHNR and FQNEAQ (reference sequence). Trimming shortened V by 1 base and J by 11 bases, and 9 bases separated the two germline ends.

The V gene is TRBV12-2, the J gene TRBJ1-1. TRBV12-2 is a listed pseudogene. This CDR3 region has 14 residues. CDR3 region: CATPGRGSVTEAFF. In DNA, the CDR3 is TGTGCAACCCCCGGGAGGGGAAGTGTCACTGAAGCTTTCTTT.

The count of this clone is one. The rearrangement joins TRBV28 to TRBJ1-1; 8 bases map to TRBD1. Germline V gene data show CDR1 as MDHEN and CDR2 as SYDVKM. There are 12 residues in the CDR3. With V trimmed by 8 bases and J by 4 bases, 3 bases remained unmatched. CDR3 region: CASRQGFTEAFF. CDR3 nucleotide sequence: TGTGCCAGCCGACAGGGGTTCACTGAAGCTTTCTTT.

J is TRBJ2-7 and V is TRBV14, with 13 bases aligning to TRBD2. V shed 4 bases and J 3 bases; nucleotides not matched to a gene: 6. The CDR3 consists of 16 residues. CDR1 and CDR2 (germline): SGHDN, FVKESK. The CDR3 sequence is CASSPGLAGDFYEQYF. The CDR3 DNA is TGTGCCAGCAGCCCAGGACTAGCGGGAGACTTCTACGAGCAGTACTTC. Variable domain in full (rest from reference TRBV14 and TRBJ2-7): EAGVTQFPSHSVIEKGQTVTLRCDPISGHDNLYWYRRVMGKEIKFLLHFVKESKQDESGMPNNRFLAERTGGTYSTLKVQPAELEDSGVYFCASSPGLAGDFYEQYFGPGTRLTVT.

This clone was detected only a few times. V gene TRBV18 combines with J gene TRBJ2-7; 10 bases align to TRBD2. This CDR3 spans 15 amino acids. Germline V gene sequence: CDR1 KGHSH, CDR2 LQKENI. The junction had 9 bases not matched to a gene; V was cut back by 6 bases and J by 4 bases. The CDR3: CASSPGTSVKYEQYF. CDR3 DNA sequence: TGTGCCAGCTCTCCAGGGACTAGCGTCAAATACGAGCAGTACTTC.

This clone showed up just once. This chain links TRBV7-8 with TRBJ1-2, with 7 positions matching TRBD1. Germline V gene sequence: CDR1 SGHVS, CDR2 FQNEAQ. Unmatched junction bases numbered 10, after V lost 5 bases and J lost 4 bases. The CDR3 consists of 15 residues. CDR3 in DNA: TGTGCCAGCAGCAAAAGGGACAGAGTAGTCTATGGCTACACCTTC. Its translation is CASSKRDRVVYGYTF.

The chain links TRBV7-6 to TRBJ2-7, with D uncertain. Trimming shortened V by 5 bases and J by 2 bases, and 16 bases separated the two germline ends. CDR1 and CDR2 (germline): SGHVS, FNYEAQ. CDR3 length equals 15 residues. The CDR3 nucleotides read TGTGCCAGCAGCCAAACCAAGGGAAAGGCCTACGAGCAGTACTTC. This gives the protein CASSQTKGKAYEQYF.